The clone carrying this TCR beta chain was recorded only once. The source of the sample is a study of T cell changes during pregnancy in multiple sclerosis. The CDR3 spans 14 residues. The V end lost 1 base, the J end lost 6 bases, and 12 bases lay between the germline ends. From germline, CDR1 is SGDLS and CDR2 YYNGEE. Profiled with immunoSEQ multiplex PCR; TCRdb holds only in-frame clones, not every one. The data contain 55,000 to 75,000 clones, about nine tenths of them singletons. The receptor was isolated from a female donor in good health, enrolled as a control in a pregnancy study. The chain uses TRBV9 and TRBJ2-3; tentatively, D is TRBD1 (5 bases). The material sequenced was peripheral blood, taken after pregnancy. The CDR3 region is CASSVSTGWDTQYF. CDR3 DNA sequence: TGTGCCAGCAGCGTATCAACAGGTTGGGATACGCAGTATTTT.